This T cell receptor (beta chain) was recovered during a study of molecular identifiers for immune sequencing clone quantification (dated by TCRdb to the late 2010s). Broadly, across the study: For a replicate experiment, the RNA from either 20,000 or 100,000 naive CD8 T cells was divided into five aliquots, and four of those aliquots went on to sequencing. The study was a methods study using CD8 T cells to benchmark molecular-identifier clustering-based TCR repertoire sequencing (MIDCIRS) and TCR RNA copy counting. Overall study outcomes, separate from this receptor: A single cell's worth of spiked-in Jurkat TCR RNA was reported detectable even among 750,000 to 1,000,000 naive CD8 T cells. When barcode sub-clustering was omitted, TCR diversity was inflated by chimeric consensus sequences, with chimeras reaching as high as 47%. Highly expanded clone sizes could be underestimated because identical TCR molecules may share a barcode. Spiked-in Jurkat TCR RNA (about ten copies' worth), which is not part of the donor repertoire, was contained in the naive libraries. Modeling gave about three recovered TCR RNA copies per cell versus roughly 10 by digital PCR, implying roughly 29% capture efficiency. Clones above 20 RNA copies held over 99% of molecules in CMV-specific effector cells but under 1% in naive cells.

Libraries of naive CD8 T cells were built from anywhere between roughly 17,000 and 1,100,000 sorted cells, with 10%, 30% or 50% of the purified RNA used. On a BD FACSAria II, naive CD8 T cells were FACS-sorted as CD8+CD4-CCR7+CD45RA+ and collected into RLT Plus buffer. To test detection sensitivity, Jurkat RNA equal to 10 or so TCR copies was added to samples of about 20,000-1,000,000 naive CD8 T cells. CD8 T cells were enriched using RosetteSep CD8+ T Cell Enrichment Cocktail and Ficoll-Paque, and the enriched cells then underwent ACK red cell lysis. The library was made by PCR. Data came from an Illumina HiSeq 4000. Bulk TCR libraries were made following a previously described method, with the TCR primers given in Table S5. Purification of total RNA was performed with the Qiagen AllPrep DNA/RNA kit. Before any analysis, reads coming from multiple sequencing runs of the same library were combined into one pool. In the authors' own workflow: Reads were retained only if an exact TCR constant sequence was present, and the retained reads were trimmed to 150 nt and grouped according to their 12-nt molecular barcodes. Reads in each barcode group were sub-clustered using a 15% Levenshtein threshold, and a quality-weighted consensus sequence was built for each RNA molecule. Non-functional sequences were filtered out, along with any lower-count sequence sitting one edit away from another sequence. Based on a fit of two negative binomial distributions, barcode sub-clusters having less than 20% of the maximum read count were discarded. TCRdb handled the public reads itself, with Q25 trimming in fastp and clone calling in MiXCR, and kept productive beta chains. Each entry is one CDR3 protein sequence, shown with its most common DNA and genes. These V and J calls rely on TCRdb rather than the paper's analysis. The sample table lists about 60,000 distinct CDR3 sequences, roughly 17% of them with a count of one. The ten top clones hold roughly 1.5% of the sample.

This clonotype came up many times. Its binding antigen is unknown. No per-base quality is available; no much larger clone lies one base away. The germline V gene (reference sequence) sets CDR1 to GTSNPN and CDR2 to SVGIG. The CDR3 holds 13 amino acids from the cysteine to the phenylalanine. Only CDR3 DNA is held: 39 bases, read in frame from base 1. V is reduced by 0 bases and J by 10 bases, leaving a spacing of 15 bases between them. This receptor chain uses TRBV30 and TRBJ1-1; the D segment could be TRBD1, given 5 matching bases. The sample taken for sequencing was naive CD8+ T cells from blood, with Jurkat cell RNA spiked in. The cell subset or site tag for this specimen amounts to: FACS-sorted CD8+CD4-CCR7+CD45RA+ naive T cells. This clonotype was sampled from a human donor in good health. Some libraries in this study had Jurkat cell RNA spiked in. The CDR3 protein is CAWSVGSARAAFF. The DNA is TGTGCCTGGAGTGTAGGGTCTGCCAGGGCAGCTTTCTTT.